A single sample is the source of the 11 T cell receptor beta chains below, sequenced in a study of cytomegalovirus exposure and HLA in healthy donors. The PCR ran on 60 Vbeta and 13 Jbeta primers. Some clones are missing from TCRdb's copy, which holds only in-frame ones; the method was immunoSEQ multiplex PCR. The sample consists of fewer than 200,000 clones, 75% to 85% of them appearing once. The specimen was PBMCs. The receptors here all came from a woman in her late teens or twenties in good health and CMV-seropositive.

The chain couples TRBV6-5 to TRBJ2-6; D is undetermined. The V gene's germline CDR1 is MNHEY and CDR2 SVGAGI. Trimming took 6 bases from V and 0 from J, leaving 9 bases between them. The length of the CDR3 is 15 residues. The CDR3 reads CASRRPSSGANVLTF. CDR3 DNA sequence: TGTGCCAGCAGACGTCCTAGCTCTGGGGCCAACGTCCTGACTTTC.

The J gene is TRBJ1-6, the V gene TRBV5-6, with D possibly being TRBD1 (5 bases). CDR1 SGHDT and CDR2 YYEEEE come from the germline V gene. CDR3 length: 14 amino acids. Trimming took off 4 bases at V and 6 bases at J, with 11 bases between the two ends. CDR3 sequence (DNA): TGTGCCAGCAGCCCTCTGACAGCTAATTCACCCCTCCACTTT. As protein: CASSPLTANSPLHF. Together with reference TRBV5-6 and TRBJ1-6, the CDR3 gives the full variable domain: DAGVTQSPTHLIKTRGQQVTLRCSPKSGHDTVSWYQQALGQGPQFIFQYYEEEERQRGNFPDRFSGHQFPNYSSELNVNALLLGDSALYLCASSPLTANSPLHFGNGTRLTVT.

The V call is TRBV7-8, the J call TRBJ1-5, with a weak D call TRBD1 (5 bases). This CDR3 has 15 residues. V was pared by 2 bases and J by 5 bases, with 13 bases between. Germline values: CDR1 SGHVS, CDR2 FQNEAQ. The CDR3 is CASSLFDSSDQPQHF. CDR3 in DNA: TGTGCCAGCAGCTTATTCGACAGTTCCGATCAGCCCCAGCATTTT.

The chain has TRBV9 and TRBJ1-1; TRBD1 might be the D (5 bases). The CDR3 is 17 residues long. The germline CDR1 and CDR2 sequences are SGDLS and YYNGEE. V lost 0 bases and J lost 0, with 15 bases in between. This CDR3 is CASSVEGRGKMNTEAFF. In nucleotides, the CDR3 is TGTGCCAGCAGCGTAGAGGGTAGGGGCAAGATGAACACTGAAGCTTTCTTT.

This chain connects TRBV10-3 to TRBJ2-7; D call uncertain. The germline V gene encodes CDR1 ENHRY and CDR2 SYGVKD. The V end was cut by 0 bases, the J end by 2 bases, with 17 bases between. This CDR3 spans 17 amino acids. CDR3 sequence: CAISESWAQTFPYEQYF. CDR3 DNA sequence: TGTGCCATCAGTGAGTCGTGGGCACAAACTTTCCCCTACGAGCAGTACTTC.

This chain uses TRBV19 with TRBJ1-2; D ambiguous. The V gene lost 4 bases and the J gene lost 5 bases, with 5 bases spanning the gap. CDR3 length equals 11 residues. The germline gives CDR1 LNHDA, CDR2 SQIVND (reference sequence). The CDR3 reads CASSTPYGYTF. CDR3 nucleotide sequence: TGTGCCAGTAGTACCCCGTATGGCTACACCTTC.

The chain joins TRBV5-1 to TRBJ2-7; tentatively, D is TRBD1 (5 bases). Germline V CDR1 and CDR2: SGHRS, YFSETQ. The CDR3 runs to 13 residues. Trimming removed 1 base at V and 2 bases at J, with 7 bases between. CDR3 in amino acids: CASSLLGAYEQYF. In DNA, the CDR3 is TGCGCCAGCAGCTTGTTAGGGGCCTACGAGCAGTACTTC.

The chain carries TRBV9 and TRBJ2-7; 8 bases match TRBD1. Germline CDR1 and CDR2: SGDLS and YYNGEE. The junction had 13 bases not matched to a gene; V was cut back by 2 bases and J by 6 bases. This CDR3 is built from 16 residues. The CDR3 here is CASSVRGAGGEFEQYF. DNA of the CDR3: TGTGCCAGCAGCGTGAGGGGAGCAGGGGGCGAATTCGAGCAGTACTTC.

The table lists this clone with a count of one. This chain connects TRBV19 to TRBJ1-3; D unclear. The length of the CDR3 is 14 residues. CDR1 is LNHDA, CDR2 SQIVND, per germline (reference sequence). Trimming took 3 bases from V and 4 from J, leaving 10 bases between them. The CDR3 here is CASSIRTIGNTIYF. The CDR3 DNA sequence: TGTGCCAGTAGTATCCGGACTATAGGAAACACCATATATTTT.

This clone was observed a single time. CDR3 sequence (DNA): TGTGCCAGCAGCTTAGGGGCCCTAGCGTTGAAGGGTGAGCAGTTCTTC. It specifies CASSLGALALKGEQFF. The V gene is TRBV13, the J gene TRBJ2-1; perhaps TRBD2 as D (6 bases). The V gene's germline CDR1 is PRHDT and CDR2 FYEKMQ (reference sequence). V was trimmed by 0 bases and J by 9 bases, leaving 18 bases between them. This CDR3 region has 16 residues.

CDR3: CASLPPGEFYGYTF. Here the CDR3 DNA reads TGTGCCAGCCTACCCCCAGGCGAGTTCTATGGCTACACCTTC. The rearrangement uses TRBV7-2 and TRBJ1-2, with D uncertain. The V gene's germline CDR1 is SGHTA and CDR2 FQGNSA. V shed 8 bases and J shed 4 bases, with 17 bases lying between them. This CDR3 region has 14 residues.